This T cell receptor (beta chain) emerged from a study of cytomegalovirus exposure and HLA in healthy donors. Study observations and caveats: Prediction of most subjects' HLA-A and HLA-B alleles by TCR beta sequences was reportedly accurate. It was fewer than 200 TCR beta chains that were listed as cytomegalovirus-associated. A later analysis, which compared TCR beta chains of equal frequency, found the HLA-associated ones more clonally expanded.

The CDR3 runs 14 residues. The V segment lost 0 bases and the J segment 7 bases; nucleotides outside the gene matches: 5. Germline CDR1 SGHRS, CDR2 YFSETQ. The PCR made use of 60 Vbeta and 13 Jbeta primers. The assay was immunoSEQ multiplex PCR, and TCRdb's table has in-frame clones only and misses some. The table includes about 120,000 clones, under 90% detected once. A word on this clone: Its specificity is unknown.

This TCR derives from a woman aged 40 to 50 in good health and CMV-seronegative. The rearrangement links TRBV5-1 to TRBJ1-2, with 8 nucleotides matching TRBD1. Sample: PBMCs. CDR3 residues: CASSLGRGRGGYTF. In nucleotides, the CDR3 is TGCGCCAGCAGCTTGGGCAGGGGGCGAGGTGGCTACACCTTC.